This T cell receptor (beta chain) was found in a study of beta chain features in type 1 diabetes. In germline, CDR1 is SGHAT, CDR2 FQNNGV. Trimming cost V 5 bases and J 2 bases, with 2 bases left between them. This CDR3 contains 11 residues. Study-wide points: Among patients, naive, central memory and Treg TCRB repertoires appeared more similar than among healthy donors.

This clone was observed a handful of times. As yet, its antigen is unknown. Sequenced material consisted of expressed TCRB transcripts (all of the isolated RNA was reverse transcribed). The method was immunoSEQ multiplex PCR; TCRdb's version includes in-frame clones alone and lacks a portion of them. The sample consists of roughly 180,000 clones, approximately 13% of them appearing once. Material for sequencing was central memory CD4+ T cells from blood. This sequence originates from a young woman in good health. This sequence joins TRBV11-2 and TRBJ2-3; D is unclear. CDR3 loop: CASSHTDTQYF. The CDR3 coding sequence is TGTGCCAGCAGCCACACAGATACGCAGTATTTT.